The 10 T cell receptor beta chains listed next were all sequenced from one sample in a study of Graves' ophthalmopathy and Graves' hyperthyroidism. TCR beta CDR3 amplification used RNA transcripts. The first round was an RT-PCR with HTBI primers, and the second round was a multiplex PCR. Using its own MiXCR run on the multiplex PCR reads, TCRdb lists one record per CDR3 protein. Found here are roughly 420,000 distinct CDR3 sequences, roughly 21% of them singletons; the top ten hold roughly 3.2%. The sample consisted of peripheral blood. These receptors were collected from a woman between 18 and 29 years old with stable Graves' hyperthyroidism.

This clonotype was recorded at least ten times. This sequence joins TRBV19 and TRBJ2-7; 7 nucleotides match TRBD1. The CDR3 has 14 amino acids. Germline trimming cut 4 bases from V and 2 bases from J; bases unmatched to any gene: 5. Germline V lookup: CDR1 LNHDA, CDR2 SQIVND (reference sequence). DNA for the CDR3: TGTGCCAGTAGTAAAACAGGGGATGCCTACGAGCAGTACTTC. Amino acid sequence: CASSKTGDAYEQYF.

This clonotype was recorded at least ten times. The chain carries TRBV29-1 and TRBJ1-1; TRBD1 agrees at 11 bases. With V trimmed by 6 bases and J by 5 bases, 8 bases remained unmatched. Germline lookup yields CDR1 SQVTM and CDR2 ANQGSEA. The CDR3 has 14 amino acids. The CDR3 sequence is CSVRTGGSRTEAFF. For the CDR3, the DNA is TGCAGCGTCAGGACAGGGGGCAGTCGAACTGAAGCTTTCTTT.

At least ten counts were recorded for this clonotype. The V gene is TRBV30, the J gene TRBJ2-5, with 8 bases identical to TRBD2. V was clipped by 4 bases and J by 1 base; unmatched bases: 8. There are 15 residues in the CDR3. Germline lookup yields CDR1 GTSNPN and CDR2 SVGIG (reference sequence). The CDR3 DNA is TGTGCCTGGACCTTGGGCGGGGGGAGCCAAGAGACCCAGTACTTC. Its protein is CAWTLGGGSQETQYF. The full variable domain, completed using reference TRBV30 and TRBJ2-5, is SQTIHQWPATLVQPVGSPLSLECTVEGTSNPNLYWYRQAAGRGLQLLFYSVGIGQISSEVPQNLSASRPQDRQFILSSKKLLLSDSGFYLCAWTLGGGSQETQYFGPGTRLLVL.

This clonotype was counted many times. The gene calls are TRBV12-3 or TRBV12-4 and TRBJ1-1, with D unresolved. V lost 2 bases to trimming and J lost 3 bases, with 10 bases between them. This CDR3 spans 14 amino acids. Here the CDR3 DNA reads TGTGCCAGCAGTTTATCGTCCGGGTACACTGAAGCTTTCTTT. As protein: CASSLSSGYTEAFF.

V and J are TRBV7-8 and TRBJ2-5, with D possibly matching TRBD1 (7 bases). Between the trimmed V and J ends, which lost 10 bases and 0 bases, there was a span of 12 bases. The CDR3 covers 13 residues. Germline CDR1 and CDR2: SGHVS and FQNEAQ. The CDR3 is CATAGGYQETQYF. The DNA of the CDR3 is TGTGCCACCGCAGGGGGGTACCAAGAGACCCAGTACTTC. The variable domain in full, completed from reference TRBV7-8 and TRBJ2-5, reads GAGVSQSPRYKVAKRGQDVALRCDPISGHVSLFWYQQALGQGPEFLTYFQNEAQLDKSGLPSDRFFAERPEGSVSTLKIQRTQQEDSAVYLCATAGGYQETQYFGPGTRLLVL.

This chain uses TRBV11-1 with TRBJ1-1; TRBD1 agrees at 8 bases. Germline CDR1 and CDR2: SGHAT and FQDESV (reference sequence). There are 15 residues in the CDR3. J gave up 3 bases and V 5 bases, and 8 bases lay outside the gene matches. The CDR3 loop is CASSQQGGLHTEAFF. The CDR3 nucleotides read TGTGCCAGCAGCCAACAGGGGGGTTTGCACACTGAAGCTTTCTTT.

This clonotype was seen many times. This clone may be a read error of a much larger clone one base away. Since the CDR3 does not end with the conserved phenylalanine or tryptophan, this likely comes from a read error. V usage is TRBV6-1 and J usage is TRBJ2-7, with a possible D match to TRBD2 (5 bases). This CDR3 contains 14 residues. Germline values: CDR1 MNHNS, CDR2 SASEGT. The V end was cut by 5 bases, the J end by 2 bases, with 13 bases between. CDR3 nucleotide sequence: TGTGCCAGCAGTACAAGGACTCCCCCCTACGAGCAGTACCTC. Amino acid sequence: CASSTRTPPYEQYL.

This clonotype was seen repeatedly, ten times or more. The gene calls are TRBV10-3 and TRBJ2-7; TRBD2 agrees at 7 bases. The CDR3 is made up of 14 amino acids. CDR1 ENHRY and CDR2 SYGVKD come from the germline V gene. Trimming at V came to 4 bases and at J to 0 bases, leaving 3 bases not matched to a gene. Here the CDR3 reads CAISVQRGSYEQYF. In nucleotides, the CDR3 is TGTGCCATCAGTGTGCAGCGGGGCTCCTACGAGCAGTACTTC.

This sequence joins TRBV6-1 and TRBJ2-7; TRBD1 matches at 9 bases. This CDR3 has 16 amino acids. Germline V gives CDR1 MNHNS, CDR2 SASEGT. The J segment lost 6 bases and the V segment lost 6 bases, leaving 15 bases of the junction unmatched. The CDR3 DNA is TGTGCCAGCAGATCCTACAGGGGGCTCTACGAGGGCGAGCAGTACTTC. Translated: CASRSYRGLYEGEQYF.

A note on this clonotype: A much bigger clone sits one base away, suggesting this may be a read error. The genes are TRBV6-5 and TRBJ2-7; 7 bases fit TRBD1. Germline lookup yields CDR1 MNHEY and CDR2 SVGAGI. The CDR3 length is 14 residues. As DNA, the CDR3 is TGTTCCAGCAGTTACTCTAACATCAGGGGGGAGCAGTACTTC. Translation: CSSSYSNIRGEQYF.